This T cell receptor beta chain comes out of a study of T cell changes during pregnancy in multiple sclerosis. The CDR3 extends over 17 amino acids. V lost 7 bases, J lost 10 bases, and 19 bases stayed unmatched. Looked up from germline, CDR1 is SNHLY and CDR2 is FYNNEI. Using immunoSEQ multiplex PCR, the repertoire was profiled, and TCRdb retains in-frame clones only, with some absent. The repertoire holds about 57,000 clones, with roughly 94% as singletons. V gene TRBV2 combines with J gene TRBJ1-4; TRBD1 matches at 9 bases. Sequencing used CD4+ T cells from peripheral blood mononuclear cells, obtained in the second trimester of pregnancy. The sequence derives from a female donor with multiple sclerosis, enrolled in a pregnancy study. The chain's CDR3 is CASNLAGGQGLRGKLFF. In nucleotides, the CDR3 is TGTGCCAGCAACCTGGCTGGGGGACAGGGTCTTCGGGGAAAACTGTTTTTT.